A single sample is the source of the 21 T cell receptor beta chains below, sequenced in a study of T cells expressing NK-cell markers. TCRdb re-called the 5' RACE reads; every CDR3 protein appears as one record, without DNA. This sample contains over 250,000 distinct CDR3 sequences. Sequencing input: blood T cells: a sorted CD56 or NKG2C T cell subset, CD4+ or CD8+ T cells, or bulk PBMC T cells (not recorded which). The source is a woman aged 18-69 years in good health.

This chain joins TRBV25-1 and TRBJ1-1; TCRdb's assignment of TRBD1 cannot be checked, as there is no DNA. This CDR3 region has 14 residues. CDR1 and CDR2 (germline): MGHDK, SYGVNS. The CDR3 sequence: CASSDPGENTEAFF.

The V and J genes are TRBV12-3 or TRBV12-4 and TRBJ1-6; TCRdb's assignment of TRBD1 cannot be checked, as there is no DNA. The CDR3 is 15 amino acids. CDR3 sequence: CASTSDRGWNSPLHF.

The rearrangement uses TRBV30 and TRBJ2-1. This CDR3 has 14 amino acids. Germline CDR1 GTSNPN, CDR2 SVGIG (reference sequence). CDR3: CAWSVASAVQEQFF.

The CDR3 spells CASSPGGEQYF. The rearrangement joins TRBV18 to TRBJ2-7; TCRdb proposes TRBD1, but this gene call is untestable without DNA. CDR1 is KGHSH, CDR2 LQKENI, per germline. The CDR3 consists of 11 residues.

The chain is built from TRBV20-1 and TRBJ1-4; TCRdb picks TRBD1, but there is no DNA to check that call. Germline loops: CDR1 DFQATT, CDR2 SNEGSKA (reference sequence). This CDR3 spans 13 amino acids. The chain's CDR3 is CSASQGPLEKLFF.

The CDR3 reads CASSVAAGGSTDTQYF. The rearrangement joins TRBV9 to TRBJ2-3; as DNA is missing, the TRBD2 call by TCRdb cannot be tested. CDR1 SGDLS and CDR2 YYNGEE come from the germline V gene. This CDR3 has 16 residues.

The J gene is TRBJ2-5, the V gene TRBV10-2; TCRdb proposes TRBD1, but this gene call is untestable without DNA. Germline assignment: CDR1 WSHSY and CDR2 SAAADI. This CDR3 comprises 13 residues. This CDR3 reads CASSVTGAETQYF.

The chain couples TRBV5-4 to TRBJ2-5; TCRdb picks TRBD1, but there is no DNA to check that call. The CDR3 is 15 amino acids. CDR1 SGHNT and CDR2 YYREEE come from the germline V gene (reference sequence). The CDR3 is CASGSRQGIQETQYF.

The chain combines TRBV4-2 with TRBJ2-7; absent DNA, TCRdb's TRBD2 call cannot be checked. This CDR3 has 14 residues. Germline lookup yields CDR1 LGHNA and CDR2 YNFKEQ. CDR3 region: CASSPLGLTYEQYF.

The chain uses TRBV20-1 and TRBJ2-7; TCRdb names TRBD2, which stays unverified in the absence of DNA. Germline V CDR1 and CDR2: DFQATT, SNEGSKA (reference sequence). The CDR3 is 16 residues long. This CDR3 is CSARDLPLAGSYEQYF.

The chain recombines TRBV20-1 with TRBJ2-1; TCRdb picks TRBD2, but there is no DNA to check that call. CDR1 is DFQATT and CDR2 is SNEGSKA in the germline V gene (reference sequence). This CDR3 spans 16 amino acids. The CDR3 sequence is CSASLPSAGPRGEQFF.

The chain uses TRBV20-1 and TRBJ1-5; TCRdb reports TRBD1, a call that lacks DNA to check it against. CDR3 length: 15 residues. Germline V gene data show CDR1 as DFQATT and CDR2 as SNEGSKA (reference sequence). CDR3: CSARIRDSSNQPQHF.

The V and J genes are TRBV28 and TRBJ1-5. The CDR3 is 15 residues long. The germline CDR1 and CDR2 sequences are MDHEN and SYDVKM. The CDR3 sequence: CASSFIRAGNQPQHF.

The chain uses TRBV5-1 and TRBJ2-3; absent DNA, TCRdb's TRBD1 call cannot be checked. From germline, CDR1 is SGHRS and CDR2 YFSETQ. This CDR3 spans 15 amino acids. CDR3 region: CASSSGQGWTDTQYF.

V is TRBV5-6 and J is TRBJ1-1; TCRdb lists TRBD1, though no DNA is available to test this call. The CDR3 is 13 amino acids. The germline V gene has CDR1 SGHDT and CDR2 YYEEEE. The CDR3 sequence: CASIARANTEAFF.

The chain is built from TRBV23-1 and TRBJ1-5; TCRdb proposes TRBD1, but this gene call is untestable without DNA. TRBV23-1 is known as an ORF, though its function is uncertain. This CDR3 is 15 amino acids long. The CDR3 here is CASSQSGQENQPQHF.

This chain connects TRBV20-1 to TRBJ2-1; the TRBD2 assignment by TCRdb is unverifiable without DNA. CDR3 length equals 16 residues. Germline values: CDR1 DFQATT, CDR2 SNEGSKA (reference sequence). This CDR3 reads CSARDPVLAGGNEQFF.

This CDR3 is CASSLFGYSNQPQHF. The gene calls are TRBV7-2 and TRBJ1-5. The CDR3 contains 15 residues. From germline, CDR1 is SGHTA and CDR2 FQGNSA.

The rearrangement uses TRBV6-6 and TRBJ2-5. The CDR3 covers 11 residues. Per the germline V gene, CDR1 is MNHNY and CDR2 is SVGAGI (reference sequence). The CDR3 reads CARTCEETQYF.

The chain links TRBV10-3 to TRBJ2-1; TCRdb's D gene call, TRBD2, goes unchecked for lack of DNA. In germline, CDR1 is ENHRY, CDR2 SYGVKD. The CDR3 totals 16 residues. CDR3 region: CAIRGTSGGTYNEQFF.

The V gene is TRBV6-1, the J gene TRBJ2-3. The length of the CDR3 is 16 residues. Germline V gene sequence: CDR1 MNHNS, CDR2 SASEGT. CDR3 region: CASSPIPGASTDTQYF.